Shown below are 9 T cell receptor beta chains from a single sample sequenced in a study of T-cell reconstitution after alpha-beta-depleted transplantation in children. Preparing the TCRbeta library involved the use of unique molecular identifiers. TCRdb itself ran the PCR reads through MiXCR, one entry per CDR3 protein. Of 250,000 to 400,000 distinct CDR3 sequences detected, about a quarter appear once; the ten largest clones hold over 9.5%. The material sequenced was PBMCs, mostly from graft donor cells, taken 180 days after TCRalphabeta/CD19-depleted stem cell transplant. The receptors come from a male patient aged 10 to 17 who had a stem cell transplant for acute lymphoblastic leukemia, so the T cells may come from the graft donor.

The chain carries TRBV20-1 and TRBJ2-1; the match to TRBD1 covers 7 bases. The junction had 14 bases not matched to a gene; V was cut back by 4 bases and J by 5 bases. Germline CDR1 is DFQATT and CDR2 is SNEGSKA (reference sequence). The CDR3 has 16 amino acids. The DNA for the CDR3 is TGCAGTGCTAATAGATACCGGGACAGCTATAACAATGAGCAGTTCTTC. Its protein is CSANRYRDSYNNEQFF.

This chain connects TRBV11-1 to TRBJ2-1; 7 bases are a match to TRBD2. There are 18 residues in the CDR3. Germline CDR1 reads SGHAT; CDR2 reads FQDESV (reference sequence). The V gene end was trimmed by 0 bases and the J gene end by 5 bases; junction bases not matched to a gene: 13. This CDR3 reads CASSLATLGGGPDNEQFF. CDR3 nucleotide sequence: TGTGCCAGCAGCTTAGCCACTTTGGGGGGAGGGCCTGACAATGAGCAGTTCTTC.

The chain carries TRBV3-1 and TRBJ2-2; 11 bases fit TRBD1. Germline-derived CDR1 and CDR2 are LGHDT and YNNKEL (reference sequence). The CDR3 spans 17 residues. V lost 4 bases, J lost 4 bases, and 8 bases stayed unmatched. The CDR3 nucleotides are TGTGCCAGCAGCCTCATAAGTGGGACAGGGGGCACCGGGGAGCTGTTTTTT. It codes for CASSLISGTGGTGELFF.

This clonotype was seen a few times. The genes are TRBV7-6 and TRBJ2-7; D may be TRBD1 (6 bases). This CDR3 comprises 13 residues. V shed 0 bases and J shed 5 bases, with 8 bases lying between them. Germline V gene data show CDR1 as SGHVS and CDR2 as FNYEAQ. The DNA of the CDR3 is TGTGCCAGCAGCTTAGCGGGGGCCAACGAGCAGTACTTC. Translated: CASSLAGANEQYF. The full variable domain, rest sourced from reference TRBV7-6 and TRBJ2-7, is GAGVSQSPRYKVTKRGQDVALRCDPISGHVSLYWYRQALGQGPEFLTYFNYEAQQDKSGLPNDRFSAERPEGSISTLTIQRTEQRDSAMYRCASSLAGANEQYFGPGTRLTVT.

The chain couples TRBV11-2 to TRBJ2-1; no definite D call. CDR3 size: 15 residues. V lost 3 bases and J 0 bases, leaving 9 bases between the germline ends. Germline-derived CDR1 and CDR2 are SGHAT and FQNNGV. The CDR3 protein is CASSFSFLSYNEQFF. CDR3 coding DNA: TGTGCCAGCAGCTTCTCGTTCCTCTCCTACAATGAGCAGTTCTTC.

There are many counts of this clonotype. V is TRBV5-1 and J is TRBJ2-7; D is undetermined. V gave up 1 base and J gave up 0 bases, with 5 bases separating them. Germline V gene sequence: CDR1 SGHRS, CDR2 YFSETQ. This CDR3 region has 13 residues. The CDR3 region is CASSLTASYEQYF. CDR3 in DNA: TGCGCCAGCAGCTTGACGGCCTCCTACGAGCAGTACTTC.

The V and J genes are TRBV20-1 and TRBJ1-1; 7 bases align to TRBD1. This CDR3 is built from 12 residues. V was clipped by 3 bases and J by 8 bases; unmatched bases: 6. Germline CDR1 and CDR2: DFQATT and SNEGSKA (reference sequence). CDR3: CSARRGQREAFF. CDR3 in DNA: TGCAGTGCTAGGAGGGGGCAGCGGGAAGCTTTCTTT.

The chain recombines TRBV5-1 with TRBJ1-4, with a possible D match to TRBD1 (6 bases). Germline lookup yields CDR1 SGHRS and CDR2 YFSETQ. This CDR3 is built from 15 residues. Trimming took off 0 bases at V and 5 bases at J, with 11 bases between the two ends. The CDR3 DNA is TGCGCCAGCAGCTTGGTTGGGGGGCCGAATGAAAAACTGTTTTTT. It is translated as CASSLVGGPNEKLFF. Drawing the rest from reference TRBV5-1 and TRBJ1-4, the complete variable domain is KAGVTQTPRYLIKTRGQQVTLSCSPISGHRSVSWYQQTPGQGLQFLFEYFSETQRNKGNFPGRFSGRQFSNSRSEMNVSTLELGDSALYLCASSLVGGPNEKLFFGSGTQLSVL.

This clonotype has only a few counts. The chain couples TRBV20-1 to TRBJ1-5; 9 positions agree with TRBD1. Germline-derived CDR1 and CDR2 are DFQATT and SNEGSKA (reference sequence). The CDR3 sequence is 15 residues long. Trimming at V came to 8 bases and at J to 10 bases, leaving 18 bases not matched to a gene. The CDR3: CSSAAGQGAFSPQHF. The CDR3 region has the DNA TGCAGTTCTGCCGCGGGACAGGGAGCCTTTAGCCCCCAGCATTTT.